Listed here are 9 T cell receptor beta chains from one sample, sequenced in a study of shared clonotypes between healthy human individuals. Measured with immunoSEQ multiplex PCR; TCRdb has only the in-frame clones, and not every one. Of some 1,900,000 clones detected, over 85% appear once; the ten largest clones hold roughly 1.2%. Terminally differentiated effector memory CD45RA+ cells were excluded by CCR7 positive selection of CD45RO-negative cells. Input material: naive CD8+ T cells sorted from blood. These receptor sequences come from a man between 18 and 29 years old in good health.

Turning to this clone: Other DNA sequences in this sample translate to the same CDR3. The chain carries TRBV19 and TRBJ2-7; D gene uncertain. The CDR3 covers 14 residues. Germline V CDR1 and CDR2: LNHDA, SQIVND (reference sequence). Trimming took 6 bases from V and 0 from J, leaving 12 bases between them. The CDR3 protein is CASRTSGSSYEQYF. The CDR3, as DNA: TGTGCCAGTAGAACTTCGGGCAGCTCCTACGAGCAGTACTTC.

CDR3 nucleotides: TGTGCCATCAGGGATGAGGAGGGCCTTATTGATACGCAGTATTTT. As protein: CAIRDEEGLIDTQYF. The rearrangement joins TRBV10-3 to TRBJ2-3; weak D call: TRBD2 (6 bases). Germline values: CDR1 ENHRY, CDR2 SYGVKD. The CDR3 consists of 15 residues. The V and J ends lost 6 bases and 6 bases respectively, with 19 bases between them.

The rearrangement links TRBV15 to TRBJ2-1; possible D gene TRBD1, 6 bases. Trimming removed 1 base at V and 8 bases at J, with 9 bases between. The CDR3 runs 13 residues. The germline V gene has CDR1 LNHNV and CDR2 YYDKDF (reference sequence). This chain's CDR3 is CATSRVTGHEQFF. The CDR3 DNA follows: TGTGCCACCAGCAGAGTGACAGGACATGAGCAGTTCTTC. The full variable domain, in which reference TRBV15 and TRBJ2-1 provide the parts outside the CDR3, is DAMVIQNPRYQVTQFGKPVTLSCSQTLNHNVMYWYQQKSSQAPKLLFHYYDKDFNNEADTPDNFQSRRPNTSFCFLDIRSPGLGDTAMYLCATSRVTGHEQFFGPGTRLTVL.

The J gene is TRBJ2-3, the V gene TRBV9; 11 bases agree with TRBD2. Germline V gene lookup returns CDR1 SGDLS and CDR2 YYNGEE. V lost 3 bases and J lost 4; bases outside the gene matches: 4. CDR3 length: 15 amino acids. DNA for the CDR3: TGTGCCAGCAGCGCCACTAGCGGGAGTGCAGATACGCAGTATTTT. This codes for CASSATSGSADTQYF.

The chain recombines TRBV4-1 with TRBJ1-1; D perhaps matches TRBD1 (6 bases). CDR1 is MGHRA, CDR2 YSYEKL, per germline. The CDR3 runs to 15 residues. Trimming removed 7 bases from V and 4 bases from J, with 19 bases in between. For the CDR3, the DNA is TGCGCCAGCACCCTATCCGGGGGCGGGGGCACTGAAGCTTTCTTT. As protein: CASTLSGGGGTEAFF.

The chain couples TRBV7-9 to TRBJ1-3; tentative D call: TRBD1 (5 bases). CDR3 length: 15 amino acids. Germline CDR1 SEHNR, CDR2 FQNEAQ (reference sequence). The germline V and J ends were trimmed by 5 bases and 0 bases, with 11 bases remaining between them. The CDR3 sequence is CASSPPGLSGNTIYF. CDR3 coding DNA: TGTGCCAGCAGCCCGCCGGGGCTCTCTGGAAACACCATATATTTT.

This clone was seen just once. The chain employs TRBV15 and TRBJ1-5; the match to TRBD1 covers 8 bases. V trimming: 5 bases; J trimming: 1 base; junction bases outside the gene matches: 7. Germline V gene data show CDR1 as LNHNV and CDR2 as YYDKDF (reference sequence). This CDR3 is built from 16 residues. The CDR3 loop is CATSALTGESNQPQHF. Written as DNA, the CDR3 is TGTGCCACCAGCGCCTTGACAGGGGAGAGCAATCAGCCCCAGCATTTT.

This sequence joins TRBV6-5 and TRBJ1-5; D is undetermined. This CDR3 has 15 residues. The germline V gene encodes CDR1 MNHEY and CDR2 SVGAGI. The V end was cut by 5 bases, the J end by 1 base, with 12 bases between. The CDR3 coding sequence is TGTGCCAGCAGTCCAATTCTTGGCAGCAATCAGCCCCAGCATTTT. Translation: CASSPILGSNQPQHF.

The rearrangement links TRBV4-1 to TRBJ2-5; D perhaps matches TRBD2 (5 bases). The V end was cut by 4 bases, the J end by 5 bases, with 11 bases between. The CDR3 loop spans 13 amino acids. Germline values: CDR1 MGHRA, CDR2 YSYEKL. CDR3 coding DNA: TGCGCCAGCAGCCCCAGAACGGGGGAGACCCAGTACTTC. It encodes CASSPRTGETQYF.